This is a list of T cell receptor beta chains from one sample in a study of T cell repertoires in cytomegalovirus infection. For these receptors, no antigen is known. MiXCR was run by TCRdb on the reads, yielding one entry per CDR3 protein. The table has about 470,000 distinct CDR3 sequences, under 55% seen once. The specimen was cultured PBMCs, collected from culture after CMV antigen stimulation. Receptor source: a human donor in good health (CMV status not recorded). Some clones in this sample may be carry-over from other donors' samples. Both conserved end residues are part of each CDR3. Fields, in order: J gene, V gene, clone size, D gene, CDR3 DNA, CDR3 protein. The D gene is left open where the match is weak. The size of a clone is reported for some rows only, either as once, few or many, or as a class for expanded clones.

j_call: TRBJ2-7; v_call: TRBV12-3/TRBV12-4; clone_size: -; d_call: TRBD1; cdr3_nt: TGTGCCAGCAGCCCCGGTGGCAGGGGGTTCGGCGAGCAGTACTTC; cdr3_aa: CASSPGGRGFGEQYF
j_call: TRBJ1-1; v_call: TRBV18; clone_size: few; d_call: -; cdr3_nt: TGTGCCAGCTCACCTCAGAACATGAACACTGAAGCTTTCTTT; cdr3_aa: CASSPQNMNTEAFF
j_call: TRBJ2-1; v_call: TRBV7-8; clone_size: few; d_call: -; cdr3_nt: TGTGCCAGCAGCTTAAGGGGGGGGGTTTACTCGGGGAATGAGCAGTTCTTC; cdr3_aa: CASSLRGGVYSGNEQFF
j_call: TRBJ2-1; v_call: TRBV19; clone_size: few; d_call: -; cdr3_nt: TGTGCCTCAGCTGGGGAGTCCCTCTACAATGAGCAGTTCTTC; cdr3_aa: CASAGESLYNEQFF
j_call: TRBJ2-7; v_call: TRBV2; clone_size: once; d_call: -; cdr3_nt: TGTGCCAGCAAACAGGGCCTCTACTACGAGCAGTACTTC; cdr3_aa: CASKQGLYYEQYF
j_call: TRBJ2-3; v_call: TRBV6-8; clone_size: -; d_call: TRBD2; cdr3_nt: TGTGACAGCAGGGCGGGGGGGCAAGATACGCAGTATTTT; cdr3_aa: CDSRAGGQDTQYF
j_call: TRBJ2-1; v_call: TRBV12-3/TRBV12-4; clone_size: -; d_call: -; cdr3_nt: TGTGCCAGCAGTTTAGTATTGAGGCGAGGTGAGCAGTTCTTC; cdr3_aa: CASSLVLRRGEQFF
j_call: TRBJ2-4; v_call: TRBV7-6; clone_size: -; d_call: TRBD2; cdr3_nt: TGTGCCAGCAGCTCCGGGCGGGGGGGGCTAGCCAAAAACATTCAGTACTTC; cdr3_aa: CASSSGRGGLAKNIQYF
j_call: TRBJ2-1; v_call: TRBV7-2; clone_size: -; d_call: TRBD1; cdr3_nt: TGTGCCAGCACCCCCGGACAGGGGAGCTCCTACAATGAGCAGTTCTTC; cdr3_aa: CASTPGQGSSYNEQFF
j_call: TRBJ1-4; v_call: TRBV18; clone_size: -; d_call: -; cdr3_nt: TGTGCCAGCTCACCGTTGAGGACAACTAATGAAAAACTGTTTTTT; cdr3_aa: CASSPLRTTNEKLFF
j_call: TRBJ2-7; v_call: TRBV5-6; clone_size: -; d_call: -; cdr3_nt: TGTGCCAGCAGCTTGTGGCAGGGCGTCTCCTACGAGCAGTACTTC; cdr3_aa: CASSLWQGVSYEQYF
j_call: TRBJ2-5; v_call: TRBV7-2; clone_size: -; d_call: -; cdr3_nt: TGTGCCAGCAGCTACACGACAGGTTGGGGAGAGGAGACCCAGTACTTC; cdr3_aa: CASSYTTGWGEETQYF
j_call: TRBJ2-3; v_call: TRBV7-2; clone_size: -; d_call: TRBD2; cdr3_nt: TGTTCCAGCAGCCGGGGGGGCGCGGCAGATACGCAGTATTTT; cdr3_aa: CSSSRGGAADTQYF
j_call: TRBJ2-7; v_call: TRBV6-1; clone_size: -; d_call: -; cdr3_nt: TGTGCCAGCAGTGACACAGCTTCCTACGAGCAGTACTTC; cdr3_aa: CASSDTASYEQYF
j_call: TRBJ2-5; v_call: TRBV7-2; clone_size: few; d_call: -; cdr3_nt: TGTGCCAGCAGCTTAGCCTTAAGGACTCTAGGAGAGACCCAGTACTTC; cdr3_aa: CASSLALRTLGETQYF
j_call: TRBJ2-3; v_call: TRBV3-1; clone_size: -; d_call: -; cdr3_nt: TGTGCCAGCAGCCAAGACCGACCGACAGTTAGCACAGATACGCAGTATTTT; cdr3_aa: CASSQDRPTVSTDTQYF
j_call: TRBJ2-5; v_call: TRBV7-8; clone_size: -; d_call: -; cdr3_nt: TGTGCCAGCCAGGACACCAACCAAGAGACCCAGTACTTC; cdr3_aa: CASQDTNQETQYF
j_call: TRBJ2-2; v_call: TRBV12-3/TRBV12-4; clone_size: few; d_call: TRBD2; cdr3_nt: TGTGCCAGCAGCTCGACGGGGGGGGCCGGGGAGCTGTTTTTT; cdr3_aa: CASSSTGGAGELFF
j_call: TRBJ1-2; v_call: TRBV7-9; clone_size: few; d_call: -; cdr3_nt: TGTGCCAGCTCTCCGGCCCCCTCGTACCCGGGCTATGGCTACACCTTC; cdr3_aa: CASSPAPSYPGYGYTF
j_call: TRBJ2-7; v_call: TRBV18; clone_size: -; d_call: -; cdr3_nt: TGTGCCAGCTCACCCGGGACGGACCGTGGCGGCGAGCAGTACTTC; cdr3_aa: CASSPGTDRGGEQYF
j_call: TRBJ2-5; v_call: TRBV6-2/TRBV6-3; clone_size: -; d_call: -; cdr3_nt: TGTGCCAGCAGTTACGGCCTTCGACAGATTCCGTACCAAGAGACCCAGTACTTC; cdr3_aa: CASSYGLRQIPYQETQYF
j_call: TRBJ2-7; v_call: TRBV6-2/TRBV6-3; clone_size: once; d_call: -; cdr3_nt: TGTGCCAGCAATATTACCCCGGGACAAAACTACGAGCAGTACTTC; cdr3_aa: CASNITPGQNYEQYF
j_call: TRBJ2-7; v_call: TRBV12-3/TRBV12-4; clone_size: -; d_call: -; cdr3_nt: TGTGCCAGCAGTTTCACAAACTACGAGCAGTACTTC; cdr3_aa: CASSFTNYEQYF
j_call: TRBJ2-1; v_call: TRBV6-1; clone_size: many; d_call: -; cdr3_nt: TGTGCCAGCAGCAGGGGCTACAATGAGCAGTTCTTC; cdr3_aa: CASSRGYNEQFF
j_call: TRBJ1-1; v_call: TRBV19; clone_size: -; d_call: -; cdr3_nt: TGTGCCAGTAGTATACCCGGGACTGGGGCGTCCACTGAAGCTTTCTTT; cdr3_aa: CASSIPGTGASTEAFF
j_call: TRBJ1-5; v_call: TRBV7-8; clone_size: -; d_call: -; cdr3_nt: TGTGCCAGCAGCTTAAGCGGCTGGGCTGACAATCAGCCCCAGCATTTT; cdr3_aa: CASSLSGWADNQPQHF
j_call: TRBJ2-2; v_call: TRBV7-2; clone_size: few; d_call: -; cdr3_nt: TGTGCCAGCAGCTTACTTTGGCTAGCCCGCACCGGGGAGCTGTTTTTT; cdr3_aa: CASSLLWLARTGELFF
j_call: TRBJ1-2; v_call: TRBV7-2; clone_size: -; d_call: -; cdr3_nt: TGTGCCAGCAGCTGGGCGGGGCAGAGGGGCTACACCTTC; cdr3_aa: CASSWAGQRGYTF
j_call: TRBJ1-5; v_call: TRBV12-3/TRBV12-4; clone_size: few; d_call: -; cdr3_nt: TGTGCCAGCAGTTACGGCGCGCGTAGGGGATGGAGCAATCAGCCCCAGCATTTT; cdr3_aa: CASSYGARRGWSNQPQHF
j_call: TRBJ2-1; v_call: TRBV7-9; clone_size: -; d_call: -; cdr3_nt: TGTGCCAGCAGCCCCCTGGCTGTGTTGAATGAGCAGTTCTTC; cdr3_aa: CASSPLAVLNEQFF
j_call: TRBJ2-1; v_call: TRBV7-6; clone_size: -; d_call: TRBD2; cdr3_nt: TGTGCCAGCAGCTTAAGCGGGGGGGCCCATGAGCAGTTCTTC; cdr3_aa: CASSLSGGAHEQFF
j_call: TRBJ2-1; v_call: TRBV20-1; clone_size: -; d_call: TRBD1; cdr3_nt: TGCAGTGCTTGGGGACAGGGGGCCTACAATGAGCAGTTCTTC; cdr3_aa: CSAWGQGAYNEQFF
j_call: TRBJ2-2; v_call: TRBV7-2; clone_size: -; d_call: -; cdr3_nt: TGTGCCAGCAGCTACCGGCCCCGGAGGGACGGGGAGCTGTTTTTT; cdr3_aa: CASSYRPRRDGELFF
j_call: TRBJ2-5; v_call: TRBV10-3; clone_size: -; d_call: TRBD2; cdr3_nt: TGTGCCATCAGACAGGGACTAGCGGGGGGACAAGAGACCCAGTACTTC; cdr3_aa: CAIRQGLAGGQETQYF
j_call: TRBJ2-7; v_call: TRBV6-2/TRBV6-3; clone_size: -; d_call: TRBD2; cdr3_nt: TGTGCCAGCACCCCGACTAGCGGGAGGTCCTCCTACGAGCAGTACTTC; cdr3_aa: CASTPTSGRSSYEQYF
j_call: TRBJ1-2; v_call: TRBV7-3; clone_size: -; d_call: TRBD1; cdr3_nt: TGTGCCAGCAGTTCTTGGGACAGGAGATCTCACTATGGCTACACCTTC; cdr3_aa: CASSSWDRRSHYGYTF